These T cell receptor beta chains were read from a single sample in a study of blood T cell repertoires in COVID-19. Produced via immunoSEQ multiplex PCR; TCRdb's table is partial and in-frame only. The sample includes under 500,000 clones, 70% to 90% of them seen just once. Material: PBMCs or T cells enriched from blood (not recorded which). The receptors were gathered from a young woman with acute COVID-19. Each CDR3 is given with its conserved first and last residue. D genes are given only for firm matches. Not all rows give a size; the values are once, few, many and, for expanded clones, a class.

cdr3_nt | cdr3_aa | cdr3_length | d_call | v_call | clone_size | j_call
TGTGCCAGTAGTATCAAAAGGGGCTCTGAAGCTTTCTTT | CASSIKRGSEAFF | 13 | NA | TRBV19 | NA | TRBJ1-1
TGTGCCAGCTCCCCTACTCAGAGGGAGACCCAGTACTTC | CASSPTQRETQYF | 13 | NA | TRBV18 | NA | TRBJ2-5
TGTGCCAGCAGCTTGGACCAGGGTGTAAACTATGGCTACACCTTC | CASSLDQGVNYGYTF | 15 | NA | TRBV5-4 | NA | TRBJ1-2
TGTGCCAGCAGTTACCCCGACGGACACAACTCCTACGAGCAGTACTTC | CASSYPDGHNSYEQYF | 16 | NA | TRBV6-5 | NA | TRBJ2-7
TGTGCCAGCAGTGAAGGCGGGCGTACTAATGAAAAACTGTTTTTT | CASSEGGRTNEKLFF | 15 | NA | TRBV25-1 | once | TRBJ1-4
TGCGCCAGCAGCCAAGAGGGGGGACAGGGGGTGTATGGCTACACCTTC | CASSQEGGQGVYGYTF | 16 | TRBD1 | TRBV4-3 | NA | TRBJ1-2
TGCGCCAGCAGCCAAGCCGGGACAGCTATAGCCTACGAGCAGTACTTC | CASSQAGTAIAYEQYF | 16 | TRBD1 | TRBV4-3 | NA | TRBJ2-7
TGTGCTAGTACCACAGGGGGTCGGGCAGATACGCAGTATTTT | CASTTGGRADTQYF | 14 | TRBD1 | TRBV12-5 | NA | TRBJ2-3
TGTGCCAGCAGCGTATCCCGGGACAGCTCGAATGGCTACACCTTC | CASSVSRDSSNGYTF | 15 | TRBD1 | TRBV7-9 | few | TRBJ1-2
TGTGCCACTTCCCGGGGGTCAGCTAATGAAAAACTGTTTTTT | CATSRGSANEKLFF | 14 | NA | TRBV15 | once | TRBJ1-4
TGTGCCAGCAGCGTAGAGGGGGCAAGCAATCAGCCCCAGCATTTT | CASSVEGASNQPQHF | 15 | TRBD1 | TRBV9 | NA | TRBJ1-5
TGTGCCAGCAGCGACCGAGGGACAGGGGACGTATTGGCCCAGCATTTT | CASSDRGTGDVLAQHF | 16 | TRBD1 | TRBV6-4 | NA | TRBJ1-5
TGTGCCAGCAGCTTGGGGGACATTGATCAGCCCCAGCATTTT | CASSLGDIDQPQHF | 14 | NA | TRBV5-6 | NA | TRBJ1-5